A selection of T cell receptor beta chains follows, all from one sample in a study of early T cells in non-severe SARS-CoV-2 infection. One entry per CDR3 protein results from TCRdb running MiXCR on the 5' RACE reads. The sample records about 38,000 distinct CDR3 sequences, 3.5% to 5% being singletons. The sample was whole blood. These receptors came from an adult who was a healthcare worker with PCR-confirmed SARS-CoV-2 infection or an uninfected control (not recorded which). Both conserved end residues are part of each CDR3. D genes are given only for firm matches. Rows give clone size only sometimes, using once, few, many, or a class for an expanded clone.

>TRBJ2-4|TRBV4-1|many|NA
TGCGCCAGCAGCCAAAGGACAGAGCTAGCCAAAAACATTCAGTACTTC
CASSQRTELAKNIQYF
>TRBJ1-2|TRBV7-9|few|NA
TGTGCCAGCAGCACCGGGGACAACTATGGCTACACCTTC
CASSTGDNYGYTF
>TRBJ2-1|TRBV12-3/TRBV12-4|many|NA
TGTGCCAGCAGTTTGGGGTCTAACAGTGAGCAGTTCTTC
CASSLGSNSEQFF
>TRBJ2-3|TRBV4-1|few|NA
TGCGCCAGCAGCCAAGCACCGCTAGGGGCAGAAAGACCTCAACAGTATTTT
CASSQAPLGAERPQQYF
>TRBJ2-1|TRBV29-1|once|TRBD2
TGCAGCGTTGAAGCTAGCGGGGGAGGGTATAATGAGCAGTTCTTC
CSVEASGGGYNEQFF
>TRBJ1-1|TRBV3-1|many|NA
TGTGCCAGCAGCCAGGCCTTCGGGGACACTGAAGCTTTCTTT
CASSQAFGDTEAFF
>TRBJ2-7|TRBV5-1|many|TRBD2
TGCGCCAGCAGCTCGGCCGGGACTAGCGGGGGGCTACCGTACTTC
CASSSAGTSGGLPYF
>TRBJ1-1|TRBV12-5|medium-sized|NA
TGTGCTAGTGGCACAGAGAACACTGAAGCTTTCTTT
CASGTENTEAFF
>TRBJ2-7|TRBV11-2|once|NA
TGTGCCAGCAGCTTACAGACGTCCTACGAGCAGTACTTC
CASSLQTSYEQYF
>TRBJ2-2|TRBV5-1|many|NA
TGCGCCAGCACCCTACAGGGTTCCGGGGAGCTGTTTTTT
CASTLQGSGELFF
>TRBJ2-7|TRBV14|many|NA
TGTGCCAGCAGCCTGTTCCGCAGGGTACACGAGCAGTACTTC
CASSLFRRVHEQYF
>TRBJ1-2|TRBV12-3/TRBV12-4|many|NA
TGTGCCAGCAGTTTAAGGACTGGCTACACCTTC
CASSLRTGYTF
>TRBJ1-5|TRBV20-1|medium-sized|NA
TGCAGTGCTGCGGAGGGGGAACTTAATCAGCCCCAGCATTTT
CSAAEGELNQPQHF
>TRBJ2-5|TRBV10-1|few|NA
TGCGCCAGCAGTGCCGGTAAACAAGAGACCCAGTACTTC
CASSAGKQETQYF
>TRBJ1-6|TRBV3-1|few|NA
TGTGCCAGCACCCTGACTGGGAATTCACCCCTCCACTTT
CASTLTGNSPLHF
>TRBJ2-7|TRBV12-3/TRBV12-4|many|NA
TGTGCCAGCAGTTCCCGGGGATTACGGGGGTCCTACGAGCAGTACTTC
CASSSRGLRGSYEQYF
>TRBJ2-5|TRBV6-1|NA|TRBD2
TGTACCAGCTTGCCCGGACTAGCGGGGTTCCTTAGAAAGGACCAGTACTTC
CTSLPGLAGFLRKDQYF
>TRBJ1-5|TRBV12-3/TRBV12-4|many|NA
TGTGCCAGCAGTTCGGGGATAGGGGTTAGCAATCAGCCCCAGCATTTT
CASSSGIGVSNQPQHF
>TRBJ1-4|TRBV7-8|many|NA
TGTGCCAGCAGCTTCCGCATCCCAACTAATGAAAAACTGTTTTTT
CASSFRIPTNEKLFF
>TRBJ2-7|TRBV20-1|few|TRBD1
TGCAGTGCTAGAGAGGCGGGACAGGGATTTAACTCCTACGAGCAGTACTTC
CSAREAGQGFNSYEQYF
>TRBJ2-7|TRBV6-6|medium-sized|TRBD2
TGTGCCACCCAGGGACTAGCGGGGGGTGTGAACGAGCAGTACTTC
CATQGLAGGVNEQYF
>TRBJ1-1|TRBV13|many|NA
TGTGCCAGCAGCTTATCCAGGGCCCTGAACACTGAAGCTTTCTTT
CASSLSRALNTEAFF
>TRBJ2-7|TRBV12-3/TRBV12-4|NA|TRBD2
TGTGCCAGCAGTTCAGGACTAACTAGCGGGTACGAGCAGTACTTC
CASSSGLTSGYEQYF
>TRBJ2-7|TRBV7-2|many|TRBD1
TGTGCCAGCAGCTCTAACAGGGGCCCCTACGAGCAGTACTTC
CASSSNRGPYEQYF
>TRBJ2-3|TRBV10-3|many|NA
TGTGCCATCAGTCCCGGGACACAGACAGATACGCAGTATTTT
CAISPGTQTDTQYF
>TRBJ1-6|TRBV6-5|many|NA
TGTGCCAGCAGCCTAACCGGGCCCGATAATTCACCCCTCCACTTT
CASSLTGPDNSPLHF
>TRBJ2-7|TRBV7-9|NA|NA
TGTGCCAGCAGCATCGACAGGTGGGGCGAGCAGTACTTC
CASSIDRWGEQYF
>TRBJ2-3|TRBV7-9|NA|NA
TGTGCCAGCAGCGCCGGCCGGACAGAGGCCCCAGATACGCAGTATTTT
CASSAGRTEAPDTQYF
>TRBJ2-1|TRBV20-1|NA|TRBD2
TGCAGTGCTCTATCAACCGGGGGGGCCACTGAGCAGTTCTTC
CSALSTGGATEQFF
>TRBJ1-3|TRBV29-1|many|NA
TGCAGCGTTTGGGACGCTTTCTCTGGAAACACCATATATTTT
CSVWDAFSGNTIYF
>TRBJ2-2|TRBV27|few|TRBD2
TGTGCCAGCAGTTGGGGACTAGCGGACACCGGGGAGCTGTTTTTT
CASSWGLADTGELFF